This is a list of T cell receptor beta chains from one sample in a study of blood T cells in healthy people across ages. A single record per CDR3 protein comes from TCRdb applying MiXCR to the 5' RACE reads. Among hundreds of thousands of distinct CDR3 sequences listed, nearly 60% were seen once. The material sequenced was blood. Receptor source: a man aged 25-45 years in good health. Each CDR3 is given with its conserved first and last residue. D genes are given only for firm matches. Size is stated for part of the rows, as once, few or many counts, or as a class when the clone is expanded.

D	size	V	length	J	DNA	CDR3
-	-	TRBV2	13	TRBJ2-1	TGTGCCAGCACCCGGGGCCCGGAATTTGTCGAGTTCTTC	CASTRGPEFVEFF
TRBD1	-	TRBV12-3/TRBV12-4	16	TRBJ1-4	TGTGCCAGCAGTTGGACGGGGGGGCTGACAGGGGAAAAACTGTTTTTT	CASSWTGGLTGEKLFF
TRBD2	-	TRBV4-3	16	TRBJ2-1	TGCGCCAGCAGCCATCCCTCCGCGTCGCGGGAGGGTGAGCAGTTCTTC	CASSHPSASREGEQFF
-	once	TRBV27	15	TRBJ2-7	TGTGCCAGCAGTAAGCGGGCCCTAAGGGATGGCGAGCAGTACTTC	CASSKRALRDGEQYF
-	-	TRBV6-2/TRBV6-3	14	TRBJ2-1	TGTGCCAGCAGTTACTCGGTGAACCAAGAGACCCAGTTCTTC	CASSYSVNQETQFF
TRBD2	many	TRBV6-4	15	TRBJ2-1	TGTGCCAGCAGTGACGGGGGGGGATCCTACAATGAGCAGTTCTTC	CASSDGGGSYNEQFF
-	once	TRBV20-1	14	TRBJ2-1	TGCAGTGCTAGAGATCAAACCCTCTACAATGAGCAGTTCTTC	CSARDQTLYNEQFF
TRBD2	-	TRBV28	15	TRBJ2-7	TGTGCCAGCAGTTGGGCGGGAGAGTCCTCCTACGAGCAGTACTTC	CASSWAGESSYEQYF
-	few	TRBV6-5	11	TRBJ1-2	TGTGCCAGCAGTTACGATGGGGGCTACACCTTC	CASSYDGGYTF
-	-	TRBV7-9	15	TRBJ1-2	TGTGCCAGCAGCCGTATAGCACCGTTAGGTGATGGCTACACCTTC	CASSRIAPLGDGYTF
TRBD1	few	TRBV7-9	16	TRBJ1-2	TGTGCCAGCAGCCTACAAGTTTCCCCGACAGGGGCCGGCTACACCTTC	CASSLQVSPTGAGYTF
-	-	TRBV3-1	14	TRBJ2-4	TGTGCCAGCAGCCAAGGCCGGCTAGCCAATGAGCAGTACTTC	CASSQGRLANEQYF
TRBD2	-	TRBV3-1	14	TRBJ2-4	TGTGCCAGCAGCCAAGAAAGTAGCGGGAACATTCAGTACTTC	CASSQESSGNIQYF
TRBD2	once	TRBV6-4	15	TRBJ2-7	TGTGCCAGCAGGACTAGCGGGAGGGTACACAATGAGCAGTACTTC	CASRTSGRVHNEQYF
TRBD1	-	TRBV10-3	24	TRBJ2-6	TGTGCCATCAGGTCGAACCGGGACAGGGTCCCCCATCCGTCCAACGAGTCTGGGACCAACGTCCTGACTTTC	CAIRSNRDRVPHPSNESGTNVLTF
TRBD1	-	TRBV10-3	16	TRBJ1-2	TGTGCCATCAGTGATAGGACAGGGCAGAGGGACTATGGCTACACCTTC	CAISDRTGQRDYGYTF
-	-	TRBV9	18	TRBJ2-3	TGTGCCAGCAGCACACCACACCAGTCGGCCAGCCCCCCAGGAACGCAGTATTTT	CASSTPHQSASPPGTQYF
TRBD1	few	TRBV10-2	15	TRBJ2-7	TGCGCCAGCAGTGAGGATGGGACAGGCGCCTACGAGCAGTACTTC	CASSEDGTGAYEQYF
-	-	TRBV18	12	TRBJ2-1	TGTGCCAGCTCACCACCTACGGAAAGGCAGTTCTTC	CASSPPTERQFF
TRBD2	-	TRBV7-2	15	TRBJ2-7	TGTGCCAACAGCTTAGATAGCGGGGGGTCCTACGAGCAGTACTTC	CANSLDSGGSYEQYF
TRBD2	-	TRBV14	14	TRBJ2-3	TGTGCCAGCAGCCCGCTAGCGGGGTGGACGGCGCAGTATTTT	CASSPLAGWTAQYF
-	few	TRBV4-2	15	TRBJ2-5	TGTGCCAGCAGCCAAGAGCCAATTCCCGCGGAGACCCAGTACTTC	CASSQEPIPAETQYF
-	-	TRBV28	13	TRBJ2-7	TGTGCCAGCAGTTTACTCGCCTTCTACGAGCAGTACTTC	CASSLLAFYEQYF